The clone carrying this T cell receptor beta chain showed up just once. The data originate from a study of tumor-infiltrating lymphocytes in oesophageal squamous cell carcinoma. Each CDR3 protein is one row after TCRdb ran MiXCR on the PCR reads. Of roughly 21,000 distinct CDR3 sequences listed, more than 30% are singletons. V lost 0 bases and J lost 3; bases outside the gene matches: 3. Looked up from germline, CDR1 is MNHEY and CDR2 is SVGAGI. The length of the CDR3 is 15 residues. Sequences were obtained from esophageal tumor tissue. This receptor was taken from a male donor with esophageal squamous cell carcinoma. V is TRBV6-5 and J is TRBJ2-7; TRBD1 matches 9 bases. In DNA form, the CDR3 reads TGTGCCAGCAGTTACTCCGGGACAGGGAGCTACGAGCAGTACTTC. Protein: CASSYSGTGSYEQYF.